Sequencing of this T cell receptor (beta chain) was carried out in a study of T cells in Graves' hyperthyroidism and ophthalmopathy. Overall study results and limits: Appearing also in blood were most of the thyroid clonotypes expanded above 0.001. Through a model of 13 V-J features, ophthalmopathy was separated from stable hyperthyroidism.

This clonotype was picked up many times. Antigen: not known. Germline V gene data show CDR1 as MNHEY and CDR2 as SMNVEV (reference sequence). The CDR3 spans 16 residues. V lost 4 bases to trimming and J lost 1 base, with 15 bases between them. The TCR beta CDR3 regions underwent amplification using RNA transcripts as the source. The HTBI set primed first-round TCR CDR3 RT-PCR. Each CDR3 protein gets one entry after TCRdb re-called the multiplex PCR reads with MiXCR. Of 500,000 or so distinct CDR3 sequences in the sample, 17% were seen once. The receptor comes from a woman younger than 35 with Graves' ophthalmopathy. Sample: blood. The chain uses TRBV27 and TRBJ2-3; the D call may be TRBD1 or TRBD2 (5 bases each). The DNA for the CDR3 is TGTGCCAGCAGTTCCGTCGCTAGCAGGGGCACAGATACGCAGTATTTT. The encoded protein is CASSSVASRGTDTQYF.